These 8 T cell receptor beta chains were sequenced from one sample in a study of cytomegalovirus exposure and HLA in healthy donors. TCRdb's table, derived via immunoSEQ multiplex PCR, lists solely in-frame clones and lacks some. The table lists about 140,000 clones, 70% to 90% of them singletons. The specimen was PBMCs. The source of these receptors is a woman aged 30 to 39 in good health and CMV-seronegative.

The V call is TRBV5-1, the J call TRBJ2-3, with 7 bases that match TRBD2. V lost 1 base to trimming and J lost 3 bases; unmatched junction nucleotides: 2. CDR1 SGHRS and CDR2 YFSETQ come from the germline V gene. This CDR3 spans 14 amino acids. The CDR3 loop reads CASSLRGDTDTQYF. CDR3 coding DNA: TGCGCCAGCAGCTTGCGGGGGGATACAGATACGCAGTATTTT.

The chain is built from TRBV4-1 and TRBJ2-7; TRBD2 is a possible D gene (6 bases). Deletions cut 6 bases from V and 6 bases from J, with 21 bases between. CDR1 is MGHRA and CDR2 is YSYEKL in the germline V gene. The CDR3 length is 15 residues. The CDR3 loop reads CASRRASGDRGEQYF. In DNA, the CDR3 is TGCGCCAGCAGACGAGCCTCGGGGGACCGAGGCGAGCAGTACTTC.

This clone came up once. The CDR3 region is CASSIPGAGGYTF. The CDR3 bases are TGTGCCAGTAGTATTCCAGGGGCCGGTGGCTACACCTTC. The V and J genes are TRBV19 and TRBJ1-2; TRBD1 is a possible D gene (6 bases). This CDR3 contains 13 residues. Germline CDR1 and CDR2: LNHDA and SQIVND (reference sequence). Trimming stripped 3 bases from V and 7 bases from J, with 12 bases between. The full variable domain, with the rest looked up from reference TRBV19 and TRBJ1-2, is DGGITQSPKYLFRKEGQNVTLSCEQNLNHDAMYWYRQDPGQGLRLIYYSQIVNDFQKGDIAEGYSVSREKKESFPLTVTSAQKNPTAFYLCASSIPGAGGYTFGSGTRLTVV.

CDR3 sequence: CSARDFNEQFF. The CDR3 nucleotides read TGCAGTGCTAGGGACTTCAATGAGCAGTTCTTC. The chain couples TRBV20-1 to TRBJ2-1, with a weak D call TRBD2 (5 bases). CDR1 is DFQATT and CDR2 is SNEGSKA in the germline V gene (reference sequence). There are 11 residues in the CDR3. Deletions cut 3 bases from V and 6 bases from J, with 6 bases between.

This sequence joins TRBV20-1 and TRBJ2-7; D unclear. Trimming shortened V by 7 bases and J by 4 bases, and 11 bases separated the two germline ends. In germline, CDR1 is DFQATT, CDR2 SNEGSKA (reference sequence). The CDR3 has 11 residues. The CDR3 DNA follows: TGCAGTGGGTTACTCGGTTACGAGCAGTACTTC. Its translation: CSGLLGYEQYF.

The chain carries TRBV30 and TRBJ1-5; TRBD1 is a possible D gene (5 bases). CDR1 is GTSNPN and CDR2 is SVGIG in the germline V gene (reference sequence). Trimming stripped 0 bases from V and 7 bases from J, with 13 bases between. CDR3 length equals 14 residues. CDR3 in DNA: TGTGCCTGGAGTGTCGGGCAGCGGGGCCAGCCCCAGCATTTT. This gives the protein CAWSVGQRGQPQHF.

The chain has TRBV19 and TRBJ1-4, with D hard to call. The CDR3 is 13 amino acids. Germline CDR1 reads LNHDA; CDR2 reads SQIVND (reference sequence). The V end was cut by 10 bases, the J end by 3 bases, with 12 bases between. The CDR3: CATRPSANEKLFF. CDR3 DNA sequence: TGTGCCACCCGTCCGTCGGCTAATGAAAAACTGTTTTTT. Full variable domain (outside the CDR3, taken from reference TRBV19 and TRBJ1-4): DGGITQSPKYLFRKEGQNVTLSCEQNLNHDAMYWYRQDPGQGLRLIYYSQIVNDFQKGDIAEGYSVSREKKESFPLTVTSAQKNPTAFYLCATRPSANEKLFFGSGTQLSVL.

Points on this clone: Other DNA variants within this sample encode the same CDR3. The chain uses TRBV5-1 and TRBJ2-1; the D gene is possibly TRBD1 (6 bases). CDR3 size: 14 residues. V shed 3 bases and J shed 1 base, with 8 bases lying between them. Germline V lookup: CDR1 SGHRS, CDR2 YFSETQ. CDR3 coding DNA: TGCGCCAGCAGCTCAGGGGTATCCTACAATGAGCAGTTCTTC. Translating gives CASSSGVSYNEQFF.